This passage covers 16 T cell receptor beta chains from one sample sequenced in a study of prognosis after radiotherapy for stage I lung cancer. Amplicons of TCR beta CDR3 were generated from genomic DNA by two-round multiplex PCR. With primers specific to each TRBV and TRBJ gene, the first-round PCR was performed. One entry per CDR3 protein results from TCRdb running MiXCR on the multiplex PCR reads. The data show roughly 16,000 distinct CDR3 sequences, more than 25% seen once. The sequencing used PBMCs, collected before or after stereotactic body radiation therapy (not recorded which). The receptors were sampled from a donor of 50 years or more with non-small cell lung cancer.

This clonotype was seen ten or more times. The chain couples TRBV7-9 to TRBJ1-1; D is unresolved. Germline loops: CDR1 SEHNR, CDR2 FQNEAQ (reference sequence). With 5 bases removed from V and 11 bases from J, the gap between germline ends came to 15 bases. CDR3 length: 12 residues. The DNA for the CDR3 is TGTGCCAGCAGCGACCCCAATGGCAGGGCTTTCTTT. Translating gives CASSDPNGRAFF.

This CDR3 reads CAIKAAGAYQPQHF. CDR3 nucleotide sequence: TGTGCCATCAAAGCCGCAGGGGCATATCAGCCCCAGCATTTT. V gene TRBV10-3 combines with J gene TRBJ1-5; tentative D call: TRBD1 (6 bases). Germline assignment: CDR1 ENHRY and CDR2 SYGVKD. V lost 7 bases, J lost 5 bases, and 15 bases lay in between. This CDR3 is 14 amino acids long.

This clonotype has ten or more counts. This chain uses TRBV7-9 with TRBJ2-7, with D uncertain. Trimming cost V 8 bases and J 6 bases, with 5 bases left between them. CDR3 size: 9 residues. CDR1 is SEHNR and CDR2 is FQNEAQ in the germline V gene (reference sequence). The CDR3 here is CASGFEQYF. In nucleotides, the CDR3 is TGTGCCAGCGGTTTCGAGCAGTACTTC. The whole variable domain, filled in from reference TRBV7-9 and TRBJ2-7, reads DTGVSQNPRHKITKRGQNVTFRCDPISEHNRLYWYRQTLGQGPEFLTYFQNEAQLEKSRLLSDRFSAERPKGSFSTLEIQRTEQGDSAMYLCASGFEQYFGPGTRLTVT.

As to this clonotype: It differs at one base from a far larger clone, so likely a read error. The chain combines TRBV5-1 with TRBJ2-5, with TRBD2 identical over 9 bases. Gene TRBJ2-1 matches the end of the DNA better, so the J call may be wrong. This CDR3 is 15 amino acids long. Per germline, CDR1 SGHRS and CDR2 YFSETQ. The CDR3 spells CASSISSGMAVEQFF. The CDR3 nucleotides are TGCGCCAGCAGCATATCTAGCGGGATGGCCGTTGAGCAGTTCTTC.

The table lists this clonotype with many counts. CDR3 coding DNA: TGTGCCACCAGCAGCGGGTTCACCTACAATGAGCAGTTCTTC. It yields the protein CATSSGFTYNEQFF. The rearrangement uses TRBV15 and TRBJ2-1; D is unresolved. Trimming stripped 3 bases from V and 2 bases from J, with 8 bases between. The CDR3 runs to 14 residues. CDR1 LNHNV and CDR2 YYDKDF come from the germline V gene (reference sequence).

Note on this clonotype: This probably arose from a read error, given a far larger clone one base away. The V and J genes are TRBV19 and TRBJ2-5; 8 bases are a match to TRBD2. Gene TRBJ2-1 matches the end of the DNA better, so the J call may be wrong. CDR1 LNHDA and CDR2 SQIVND come from the germline V gene (reference sequence). The CDR3 length is 14 residues. The CDR3 nucleotides are TGTGCCAGTAGTAAGTCGGGAGGGTTCAATGAGCAGTTCTTC. Its translation: CASSKSGGFNEQFF.

Ten or more counts support this clonotype. The chain recombines TRBV6-1 with TRBJ2-5, with 10 bases matching TRBD2. The V and J ends lost 6 bases and 4 bases, in that order; junction bases with no gene match: 8. Germline V gene lookup returns CDR1 MNHNS and CDR2 SASEGT. The CDR3 loop spans 15 amino acids. The CDR3 nucleotides read TGTGCCAGCAGGGGCCGGACTAGCGGCAGAGAGACCCAGTACTTC. Encoded protein: CASRGRTSGRETQYF.

This clonotype was counted at least ten times. The gene calls are TRBV6-1 and TRBJ1-4, with D possibly being TRBD1 (6 bases). CDR1 is MNHNS and CDR2 is SASEGT in the germline V gene. Trimming removed 7 bases at V and 10 bases at J, with 19 bases between. This CDR3 spans 14 amino acids. The CDR3 loop reads CASTVGGQARKLFF. In nucleotides, the CDR3 is TGTGCCAGCACCGTAGGGGGGCAGGCGAGAAAACTGTTTTTT.

Turning to this clonotype: The junction departs from the called germline gene at one end, perhaps through a read error. The rearrangement joins TRBV6-4 to TRBJ2-3; TRBD1 agrees at 9 bases. Germline V CDR1 and CDR2: MRHNA, SNTAGT. The CDR3 runs 16 residues. For the CDR3, the DNA is TGTACCAGCAGTGACTCTGGTACAGGGGGCATGGATACGCAGTATTTT. This encodes CTSSDSGTGGMDTQYF.

Many counts were recorded for this clonotype. This chain connects TRBV19 to TRBJ2-1, with unresolved D. Trimming cost V 4 bases and J 8 bases, with 9 bases left between them. The germline gives CDR1 LNHDA, CDR2 SQIVND (reference sequence). The CDR3 runs 12 residues. CDR3 region: CASSTLAYEQFF. For the CDR3, the DNA is TGTGCCAGTAGTACATTAGCCTATGAGCAGTTCTTC.

This clonotype appeared a few times. This may come from a read error, since a much larger clone is one base off. This chain uses TRBV4-3 with TRBJ1-3; D is unclear. There are 15 residues in the CDR3. Germline values: CDR1 LGHNA, CDR2 YSLEER. V was cut by 2 bases and J by 0 bases, with 8 bases left in between. This CDR3 is CASSQSGDSGNTIYF. CDR3 bases: TGCGCCAGCAGCCAATCCGGGGACTCTGGAAACACCATATATTTT.

The table lists this clonotype with many counts. The J gene is TRBJ1-1, the V gene TRBV7-2; D is uncertain. Per germline, CDR1 SGHTA and CDR2 FQGNSA. The CDR3 spans 14 residues. The germline V and J ends were trimmed by 0 bases and 1 base, with 6 bases remaining between them. DNA for the CDR3: TGTGCCAGCAGCTTAGCGTACGGGAACACTGAAGCTTTCTTT. Translation: CASSLAYGNTEAFF.

This clonotype showed up just once. A far larger clone is only one base removed, so a read error is likely. The chain joins TRBV5-1 to TRBJ2-7, with TRBD2 matching 14 bases. This CDR3 spans 18 amino acids. Germline V CDR1 and CDR2: SGHRS, YFSETQ. V dropped 4 bases and J dropped 3; count of bases not matched to a gene: 12. The CDR3 spells CASSPDARTSGRYYEQYF. In DNA form, the CDR3 reads TGCGCCAGCAGCCCCGACGCAAGGACTAGCGGGAGGTACTACGAGCAGTACTTC.

This clonotype was detected many times. This chain links TRBV28 with TRBJ2-5; 8 bases line up with TRBD2. CDR1 and CDR2 from the germline V gene are MDHEN and SYDVKM. The CDR3 extends over 15 amino acids. V trimming: 5 bases; J trimming: 5 bases; junction bases outside the gene matches: 10. Here the CDR3 reads CASSVPGLGRETQYF. The DNA for the CDR3 is TGTGCCAGCAGTGTCCCGGGACTAGGAAGGGAGACCCAGTACTTC.

This rearrangement joins TRBV6-9 to TRBJ1-5, with D perhaps TRBD1 (6 bases). Trimming took off 3 bases at V and 10 bases at J, with 22 bases between the two ends. The CDR3 totals 16 residues. CDR1 is MNHGY and CDR2 is SVAAGI in the germline V gene. The CDR3 bases are TGTGCCAGCAGTTACCCCCCGCGGGGGGCGGGAGCTCCCCAGCATTTT. This gives the protein CASSYPPRGAGAPQHF.

This clonotype was recorded many times. V and J are TRBV12-3 or TRBV12-4 and TRBJ1-2, with TRBD1 as a possible D gene (5 bases). V dropped 1 base and J dropped 8 bases, with 11 bases sitting between them. This CDR3 region has 13 residues. This CDR3 reads CASSLELGHGYTF. As DNA, the CDR3 is TGTGCCAGCAGTTTAGAGCTGGGGCACGGCTACACCTTC.